This T cell receptor beta chain was sequenced during a study of blood T cell repertoires in COVID-19. Whole-study context: Some COVID-19 samples were acute and others convalescent; all came from the United States, Italy and Spain. PBMCs, B-cell-depleted T cells, or T cells were the source of the cDNA or gDNA that made up the material.

TCRdb's table, derived via immunoSEQ multiplex PCR, lists solely in-frame clones and lacks some. The sample contains under 85,000 clones, around 82% of which appear only once. The V end was cut by 5 bases, the J end by 6 bases, with 11 bases between. The germline CDR1 and CDR2 sequences are DFQATT and SNEGSKA (reference sequence). This CDR3 is built from 11 residues. Sequencing was done on a sample of peripheral blood. This sequence was found in a middle-aged man with active COVID-19. This rearrangement joins TRBV20-1 to TRBJ2-7, with D possibly TRBD1 on 6 matching bases. The CDR3, as DNA: TGCAGTGCTGGGCAGGGGAGCGAGCAGTACTTC. As protein: CSAGQGSEQYF.